This T cell receptor (beta chain) emerged from a study of shared clonotypes between healthy human individuals. The study, taken as a whole, reports: Represented diversity (both genetic and exposure-history) was limited by the small number of donors. Donor clonotype sharing was expected to depend on sequencing depth.

The CDR3 is 12 amino acids. CDR1 and CDR2 from the germline V gene are SGHTA and FQGNSA. The germline V and J ends were trimmed by 4 bases and 8 bases, with 11 bases remaining between them. Assay: immunoSEQ multiplex PCR; the TCRdb copy retains only in-frame clones and omits some. Of roughly 2 million clones in the sample, 90% to 97% were seen once. This clone was found once. Its antigen is unidentified. The chain combines TRBV7-2 with TRBJ1-2; no clear D. The sequencing sample was made of naive CD4+ T cells sorted from blood. Indicated subset: CD45RA+ positively selected. The receptor was derived from a man in his late teens or twenties in good health. This CDR3 is CASSSTDEGYTF. For the CDR3, the DNA is TGTGCCAGCAGCTCAACCGACGAGGGCTACACCTTC. The entire variable domain, with the rest obtained from reference TRBV7-2 and TRBJ1-2, is as follows: GAGVSQSPSNKVTEKGKDVELRCDPISGHTALYWYRQSLGQGLEFLIYFQGNSAPDKSGLPSDRFSAERTGGSVSTLTIQRTQQEDSAVYLCASSSTDEGYTFGSGTRLTVV.